A single sample is the source of the 12 T cell receptor beta chains below, sequenced in a study of blood T cell repertoires in COVID-19. Only in-frame clones appear in the TCRdb table, and some are missing; sequencing was by immunoSEQ multiplex PCR. The sample includes around 160,000 clones, approximately 83% of them seen just once. The sequenced sample consisted of peripheral blood. These receptors originate from a woman aged 55-70 years with COVID-19, enrolled during active disease.

This sequence joins TRBV12-3 or TRBV12-4 and TRBJ1-2; D is unclear. V was trimmed by 3 bases and J by 8 bases, leaving 13 bases between them. The CDR3 is 13 amino acids. CDR3 protein: CASSFLAVSGYTF. The DNA of the CDR3 is TGTGCCAGCAGTTTCCTGGCGGTCTCAGGCTACACCTTC.

V and J are TRBV7-8 and TRBJ2-7; the match to TRBD1 covers 12 bases. V gave up 4 bases and J gave up 4 bases; unmatched junction bases: 11. The CDR3 extends over 17 amino acids. Per germline, CDR1 SGHVS and CDR2 FQNEAQ. CDR3: CASSSRPGTGGSYEQYF. CDR3 coding DNA: TGTGCCAGCAGCTCACGCCCCGGGACAGGGGGCTCGTACGAGCAGTACTTC.

The V call is TRBV4-2, the J call TRBJ1-2, with 8 bases lining up with TRBD1. This CDR3 is 14 amino acids long. J gave up 6 bases and V 3 bases, and 6 bases lay outside the gene matches. Germline V gene lookup returns CDR1 LGHNA and CDR2 YNFKEQ. This CDR3 reads CASSQGGQGDGYTF. CDR3 in DNA: TGTGCCAGCAGCCAGGGTGGACAGGGAGATGGCTACACCTTC.

The chain links TRBV5-1 to TRBJ1-2, with TRBD1 as a possible D gene (6 bases). Germline CDR1 is SGHRS and CDR2 is YFSETQ. Between the trimmed V and J ends, which lost 0 bases and 8 bases, there was a span of 11 bases. This CDR3 spans 13 amino acids. CDR3 bases: TGCGCCAGCAGCTTGGAGGGGGTAGAGGGCTACACCTTC. As protein: CASSLEGVEGYTF.

The chain combines TRBV2 with TRBJ2-3; D call uncertain. Germline lookup yields CDR1 SNHLY and CDR2 FYNNEI. V lost 7 bases and J 5 bases, leaving 16 bases between the germline ends. This CDR3 contains 14 residues. The CDR3 here is CASTGLEAVDTQYF. CDR3 bases: TGTGCCAGCACCGGCCTAGAGGCCGTAGATACGCAGTATTTT.

This CDR3 is CASSLEGSGGFYEQYF. In DNA, the CDR3 is TGTGCCAGCAGCTTAGAAGGTAGCGGGGGGTTCTACGAGCAGTACTTC. The chain employs TRBV11-2 and TRBJ2-7; 10 nucleotides match TRBD2. The CDR3 covers 16 residues. Unmatched junction bases numbered 5, after V lost 0 bases and J lost 3 bases. Germline assignment: CDR1 SGHAT and CDR2 FQNNGV.

This clone was detected once. The CDR3 spells CASSPILLAGDNEQFF. CDR3 nucleotides: TGTGCCAGCTCACCAATTCTACTAGCGGGGGACAATGAGCAGTTCTTC. The chain couples TRBV18 to TRBJ2-1, with 11 nucleotides matching TRBD2. The V gene end was trimmed by 2 bases and the J gene end by 5 bases; junction bases not matched to a gene: 5. Germline V lookup: CDR1 KGHSH, CDR2 LQKENI. The CDR3 runs 16 residues.

This clone was observed a few times. This chain connects TRBV5-1 to TRBJ1-1; 12 positions agree with TRBD1. V gave up 8 bases and J gave up 4 bases; unmatched junction bases: 3. Germline V lookup: CDR1 SGHRS, CDR2 YFSETQ. This CDR3 has 13 residues. Written as DNA, the CDR3 is TGCGCCAGTTGGGACAGGGGGCCCACTGAAGCTTTCTTT. Translating gives CASWDRGPTEAFF.

V is TRBV12-5 and J is TRBJ1-1; D is unresolved. V dropped 3 bases and J dropped 6 bases, with 8 bases sitting between them. Germline V gives CDR1 LGHNT, CDR2 FRNRAP. The CDR3 covers 12 residues. CDR3 bases: TGTGCTAGTGGTTTTTTCTCCTCTGAAGCTTTCTTT. Amino acids: CASGFFSSEAFF.

The V and J genes are TRBV19 and TRBJ2-2; 11 bases line up with TRBD2. The germline V gene encodes CDR1 LNHDA and CDR2 SQIVND (reference sequence). CDR3 size: 15 residues. The trim removed 6 bases at V and 7 bases at J, leaving 7 bases unmatched. The CDR3: CASRPLAGGDGELFF. CDR3 bases: TGTGCCAGTAGACCCCTAGCGGGGGGTGACGGGGAGCTGTTTTTT.

In DNA, the CDR3 is TGTGCCAGCAGTTTACGGTTGACCGGGGAGCTGTTTTTT. Amino acids: CASSLRLTGELFF. The chain is built from TRBV12-3 or TRBV12-4 and TRBJ2-2; D gene ambiguous. The CDR3 runs to 13 residues. V was shortened by 2 bases and J by 5 bases, with 6 bases between the two germline ends.

This sequence joins TRBV12-5 and TRBJ2-7, with 10 positions matching TRBD1. Germline V gene sequence: CDR1 LGHNT, CDR2 FRNRAP. The V segment lost 7 bases and the J segment 4 bases; nucleotides outside the gene matches: 4. This CDR3 contains 13 residues. CDR3 sequence: CASDRTGGYEQYF. The DNA of the CDR3 is TGTGCTAGTGATAGGACAGGGGGTTACGAGCAGTACTTC. The full variable domain, completed using reference TRBV12-5 and TRBJ2-7, is DARVTQTPRHKVTEMGQEVTMRCQPILGHNTVFWYRQTMMQGLELLAYFRNRAPLDDSGMPKDRFSAEMPDATLATLKIQPSEPRDSAVYFCASDRTGGYEQYFGPGTRLTVT.